Sequencing of this T cell receptor (beta chain) was carried out in a study of a mutant IDH1 vaccine in newly diagnosed glioma. Turning to the study itself: First vaccine doses came 4-6 weeks after radiotherapy alone, or with temozolomide cycles. Among treated patients, about 62% were male and about 38% female, and mean age was around 40 years. Radiotherapy, temozolomide, or both had been given previously, and both were given to most.

Points on this clone: What it binds is not known.

Noted time point: week 5, during vaccination. Doses consisted of 300 ug of mutant IDH1 20-mer peptide each, paired with topical imiquimod. Measured with immunoSEQ multiplex PCR; TCRdb has only the in-frame clones, and not every one. The repertoire holds approximately 38,000 clones, roughly 85% seen once, with around 1.7% in the top ten. The TCR originated in a man aged 40-55 years with glioma. The sample was PBMCs, taken from a glioma patient whose treatment included an IDH1 peptide vaccine.

The CDR3 bases are TGTGCCAGCAGCCCTCCCCTTCTGGGTGGCTACACCTTC. This gives the protein CASSPPLLGGYTF. The chain carries TRBV9 and TRBJ1-2; no definite D call. V was trimmed by 4 bases and J by 7 bases, leaving 14 bases between them. The germline CDR1 and CDR2 sequences are SGDLS and YYNGEE. This CDR3 spans 13 amino acids.